These 7 T cell receptor beta chains came from one sample sequenced in a study of patients and donors after allogeneic stem cell transplantation. TCRdb called the RT-PCR reads again in MiXCR, with one record for every CDR3 protein. This table holds roughly 40,000 distinct CDR3 sequences, 30% to 40% found once. Sequencing was performed on blood, either unsorted or a sorted T cell fraction (not recorded which). The receptors were gathered from a human donor who was either an allogeneic HSCT recipient or a stem cell or donor lymphocyte infusion donor (not recorded which). It is not recorded whose cells these are; they may come from a transplant donor.

A few counts support this clonotype. The chain couples TRBV29-1 to TRBJ1-2; TRBD1 matches 7 bases. V dropped 1 base and J dropped 4; count of bases not matched to a gene: 6. The CDR3 consists of 14 residues. Germline V gene data show CDR1 as SQVTM and CDR2 as ANQGSEA. CDR3: CSVEVIGGGYGYTF. Here the CDR3 DNA reads TGCAGCGTTGAAGTGATAGGGGGCGGCTATGGCTACACCTTC.

The chain is built from TRBV20-1 and TRBJ2-1, with a tentative D call TRBD2 (6 bases). Trimming removed 3 bases at V and 6 bases at J, with 15 bases between. CDR1 DFQATT and CDR2 SNEGSKA come from the germline V gene (reference sequence). The CDR3 spans 14 residues. The CDR3 bases are TGCAGTGCTAGGGGGGGAACAGCTCCCAATGAGCAGTTCTTC. This sequence encodes CSARGGTAPNEQFF.

CDR3 region: CASSLEGQGAHRYGYTF. In nucleotides, the CDR3 is TGCGCCAGCAGCTTGGAGGGACAGGGGGCGCATCGCTATGGCTACACCTTC. V and J are TRBV5-1 and TRBJ1-2, with TRBD1 matching over 12 bases. The CDR3 has 17 residues. Looked up from germline, CDR1 is SGHRS and CDR2 is YFSETQ. Germline trimming cut 0 bases from V and 4 bases from J; bases unmatched to any gene: 7.

This clonotype was detected only a few times. The CDR3 loop reads CSASLASGYTDTQYF. DNA of the CDR3: TGCAGTGCTAGTCTGGCTAGCGGATACACAGATACGCAGTATTTT. The rearrangement links TRBV20-1 to TRBJ2-3; TRBD2 agrees at 7 bases. Germline CDR1 DFQATT, CDR2 SNEGSKA (reference sequence). This CDR3 region has 15 residues. Trimming at V came to 3 bases and at J to 2 bases, leaving 8 bases not matched to a gene.

The V gene is TRBV24-1, the J gene TRBJ2-2; D ambiguous. This CDR3 is 14 amino acids long. Germline V lookup: CDR1 KGHDR, CDR2 SFDVKD. V was shortened by 1 base and J by 4 bases, with 6 bases between the two germline ends. Here the CDR3 reads CATSDLRATGELFF. For the CDR3, the DNA is TGTGCCACCAGTGATTTAAGGGCCACCGGGGAGCTGTTTTTT.

There are many counts of this clonotype. CDR3 amino acids: CASSLPGQGRNTEAFF. The CDR3 DNA follows: TGTGCCAGCAGCTTACCCGGACAGGGAAGGAACACTGAAGCTTTCTTT. The chain recombines TRBV11-2 with TRBJ1-1; the match to TRBD1 covers 8 bases. V was pared by 2 bases and J by 1 base, with 6 bases of the junction left unmatched. Germline V gene sequence: CDR1 SGHAT, CDR2 FQNNGV. The CDR3 runs to 16 residues.

The V call is TRBV25-1, the J call TRBJ2-5, with 9 bases fitting TRBD2. CDR3 size: 15 residues. Trimming removed 4 bases from V and 5 bases from J; junction bases left unmatched: 8. Germline V CDR1 and CDR2: MGHDK, SYGVNS. CDR3 sequence (DNA): TGTGCCAGCAGTGTGGTTGCGGGAGGGCCGGAGACCCAGTACTTC. Translated, it gives CASSVVAGGPETQYF.